This entry features one TCR beta chain sequence. As yet, its antigen is unknown. Germline assignment: CDR1 SNHLY and CDR2 FYNNEI. The V end was cut by 5 bases, the J end by 5 bases, with 21 bases between. This CDR3 comprises 16 residues. The data originate from a study of T cells in Graves' hyperthyroidism and ophthalmopathy. The study's findings and limits: Blood also held most thyroid clonotypes expanded beyond 0.001. A model of 13 V-J pairs discriminated ophthalmopathy from stable hyperthyroidism.

The CDR3 regions of TCR beta were amplified from RNA transcripts. Primed by the HTBI set, a first-round RT-PCR was run on the TCR CDR3. From the multiplex PCR reads, TCRdb called clonotypes with MiXCR, one entry per CDR3 protein. The table lists about 840,000 distinct CDR3 sequences, 38% of them singletons. It was uncontrolled infection, other autoimmune disease, pregnancy or lactation that excluded patients. Specimen: blood. This receptor was obtained from a man between 18 and 29 years old with Graves' hyperthyroidism. V is TRBV2 and J is TRBJ2-5; D gene ambiguous. The CDR3 sequence: CASSYPDQRPRETQYF. The CDR3, as DNA: TGTGCCAGCAGTTACCCGGACCAACGCCCCCGGGAGACCCAGTACTTC.